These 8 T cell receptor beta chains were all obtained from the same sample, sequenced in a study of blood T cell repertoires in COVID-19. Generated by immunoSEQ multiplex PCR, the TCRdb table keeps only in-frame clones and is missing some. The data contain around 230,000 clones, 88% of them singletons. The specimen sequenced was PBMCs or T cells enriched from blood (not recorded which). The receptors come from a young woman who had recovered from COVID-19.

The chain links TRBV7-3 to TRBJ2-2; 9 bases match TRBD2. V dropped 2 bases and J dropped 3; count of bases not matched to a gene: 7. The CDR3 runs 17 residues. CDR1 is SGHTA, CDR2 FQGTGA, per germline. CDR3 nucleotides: TGTGCCAGCAGCTTATACCCGAGACTAGCGGACACCGGGGAGCTGTTTTTT. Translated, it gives CASSLYPRLADTGELFF.

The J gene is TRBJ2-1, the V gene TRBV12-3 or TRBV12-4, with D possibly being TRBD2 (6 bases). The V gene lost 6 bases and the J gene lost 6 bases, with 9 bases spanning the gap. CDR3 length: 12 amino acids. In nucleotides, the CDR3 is TGTGCCAGCAGGCTACTAGCCAATGAGCAGTTCTTC. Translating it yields CASRLLANEQFF.

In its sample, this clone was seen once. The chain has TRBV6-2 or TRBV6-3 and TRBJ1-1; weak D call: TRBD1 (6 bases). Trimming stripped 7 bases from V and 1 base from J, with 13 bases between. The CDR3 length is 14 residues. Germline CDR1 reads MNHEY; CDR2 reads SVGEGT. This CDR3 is CASTPWTANTEAFF. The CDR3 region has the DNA TGTGCCAGCACCCCTTGGACAGCGAACACTGAAGCTTTCTTT.

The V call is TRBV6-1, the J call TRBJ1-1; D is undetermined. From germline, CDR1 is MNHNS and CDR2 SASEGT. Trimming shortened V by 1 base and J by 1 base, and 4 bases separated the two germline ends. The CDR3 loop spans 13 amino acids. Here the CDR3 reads CASSEDKNTEAFF. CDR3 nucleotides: TGTGCCAGCAGTGAAGACAAGAACACTGAAGCTTTCTTT.

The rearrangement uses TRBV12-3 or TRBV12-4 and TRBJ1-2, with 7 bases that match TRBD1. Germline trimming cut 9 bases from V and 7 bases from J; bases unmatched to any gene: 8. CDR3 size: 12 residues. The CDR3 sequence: CASLGGGGGYTF. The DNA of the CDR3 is TGTGCCAGTCTCGGAGGGGGCGGTGGCTACACCTTC.

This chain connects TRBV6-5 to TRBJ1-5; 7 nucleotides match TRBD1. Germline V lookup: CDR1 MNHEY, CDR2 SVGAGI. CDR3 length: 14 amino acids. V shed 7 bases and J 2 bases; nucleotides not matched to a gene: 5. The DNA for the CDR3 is TGTGCCAGCAACCAGGGGGAAGGCAATCAGCCCCAGCATTTT. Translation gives CASNQGEGNQPQHF.

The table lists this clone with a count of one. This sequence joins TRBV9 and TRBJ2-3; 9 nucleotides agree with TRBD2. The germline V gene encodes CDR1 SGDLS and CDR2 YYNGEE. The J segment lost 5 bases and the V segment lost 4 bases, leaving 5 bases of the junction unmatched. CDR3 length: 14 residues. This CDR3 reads CASSLGLAGDTQYF. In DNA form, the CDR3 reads TGTGCCAGCAGCTTGGGACTAGCCGGAGATACGCAGTATTTT.

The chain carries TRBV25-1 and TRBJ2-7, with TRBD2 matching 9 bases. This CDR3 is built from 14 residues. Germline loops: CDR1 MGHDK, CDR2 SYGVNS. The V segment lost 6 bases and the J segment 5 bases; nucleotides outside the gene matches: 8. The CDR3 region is CASRRSGGMDEQYF. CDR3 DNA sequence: TGTGCCAGCAGACGCAGCGGGGGGATGGACGAGCAGTACTTC.